The text below deals with one T cell receptor (beta chain). The CDR3 runs to 17 residues. The junction had 6 bases not matched to a gene; V was cut back by 0 bases and J by 1 base. Germline loops: CDR1 KGHSH, CDR2 LQKENI. This sample is drawn from a study of blood T cell repertoires in COVID-19. Looking at the study overall: T cells, B-cell-depleted T cells, or PBMCs supplied cDNA or gDNA.

Original processing notes: The authors estimated nucleated cell counts from reference gene primer amplification. Generated by immunoSEQ multiplex PCR, the TCRdb table keeps only in-frame clones and is missing some. The V and J calls and clone size come from that table; D and trimming were worked out from the DNA. The data contain 110,000 or so clones, over 60% of them singletons. This chain joins TRBV18 and TRBJ2-7; 10 nucleotides align to TRBD2. Sequencing was performed on peripheral blood. This TCR came from a human donor in a cohort sampled during active COVID-19. The CDR3 here is CASSPPPRTSGSYEQYF. CDR3 nucleotide sequence: TGTGCCAGCTCACCACCACCCCGGACTAGCGGATCCTACGAGCAGTACTTC. The full variable domain, completed using reference TRBV18 and TRBJ2-7, is NAGVMQNPRHLVRRRGQEARLRCSPMKGHSHVYWYRQLPEEGLKFMVYLQKENIIDESGMPKERFSAEFPKEGPSILRIQQVVRGDSAAYFCASSPPPRTSGSYEQYFGPGTRLTVT.